The 28 T cell receptor beta chains below come from one sample, sequenced in a study of long-term antiretroviral therapy in people with HIV. Survey level was the resolution at which the v3.0 immunoSEQ assay ran. Some clones are missing from TCRdb's copy, which holds only in-frame ones; the method was immunoSEQ multiplex PCR. The repertoire consists of tens of thousands of clones, with just over 90% occurring once and the leading ten covering 4.2%. The source material was unsorted PBMCs, sampled 3.1 years after starting antiretroviral therapy. All receptors come from a man younger than 30 with HIV.

The chain employs TRBV16 and TRBJ2-4, with 8 nucleotides matching TRBD1. Trimming cost V 2 bases and J 7 bases; bases outside gene matches: 4. The CDR3 has 14 amino acids. CDR1 and CDR2 (germline): KGHSY, FQNENV. CDR3 protein: CASSQQDRVNIQYF. The CDR3 region has the DNA TGTGCCAGCAGCCAACAGGACAGGGTGAACATTCAGTACTTC.

This chain connects TRBV5-4 to TRBJ2-3, with TRBD1 matching over 9 bases. The V and J ends lost 4 bases and 5 bases, in that order; junction bases with no gene match: 11. This CDR3 comprises 16 residues. Germline CDR1 reads SGHNT; CDR2 reads YYREEE (reference sequence). The CDR3 spells CASSPRPDRGLDTQYF. As DNA, the CDR3 is TGTGCCAGCAGCCCCCGGCCGGACAGGGGTTTAGATACGCAGTATTTT.

The chain recombines TRBV7-9 with TRBJ2-7, with a weak D call TRBD1 (5 bases). Germline loops: CDR1 SEHNR, CDR2 FQNEAQ (reference sequence). V lost 3 bases to trimming and J lost 4 bases, with 7 bases between them. This CDR3 region has 12 residues. The CDR3 nucleotides read TGTGCCAGCAGCTTCGACAGATACGAGCAGTACTTC. Translated: CASSFDRYEQYF.

J is TRBJ1-2 and V is TRBV30; D perhaps matches TRBD1 (6 bases). In germline, CDR1 is GTSNPN, CDR2 SVGIG (reference sequence). Deletions cut 2 bases from V and 3 bases from J, with 19 bases between. CDR3 length: 16 amino acids. This CDR3 reads CAWSLGGEGGYYGYTF. The CDR3 DNA is TGTGCCTGGAGTTTGGGTGGTGAGGGGGGATACTATGGCTACACCTTC.

The chain uses TRBV11-2 and TRBJ1-1, with D possibly being TRBD1 (5 bases). V was pared by 1 base and J by 2 bases, with 8 bases between. From germline, CDR1 is SGHAT and CDR2 FQNNGV. This CDR3 region has 14 residues. CDR3 nucleotide sequence: TGTGCCAGCAGCTTAGGAAGGGGAAACACTGAAGCTTTCTTT. This codes for CASSLGRGNTEAFF.

CDR3 protein: CASSRKGEGGLAGVGSTDTQYF. CDR3 DNA: TGTGCCAGTAGCAGGAAAGGGGAGGGAGGACTAGCGGGGGTAGGAAGCACAGATACGCAGTATTTT. The chain carries TRBV19 and TRBJ2-3; 13 bases align to TRBD2. Germline V gene data show CDR1 as LNHDA and CDR2 as SQIVND (reference sequence). CDR3 length: 22 amino acids. With V trimmed by 6 bases and J by 0 bases, 21 bases remained unmatched.

The chain recombines TRBV6-5 with TRBJ2-7; D is uncertain. This CDR3 has 16 amino acids. V lost 4 bases to trimming and J lost 1 base, with 17 bases between them. Germline V gene lookup returns CDR1 MNHEY and CDR2 SVGAGI. The CDR3 coding sequence is TGTGCCAGCAGTTCCGTTAGAACCCGTCAATCCTACGAGCAGTACTTC. Translated, it gives CASSSVRTRQSYEQYF.

V usage is TRBV12-5 and J usage is TRBJ1-2, with 7 bases lining up with TRBD1. Germline loops: CDR1 LGHNT, CDR2 FRNRAP. This CDR3 region has 17 residues. The V segment lost 5 bases and the J segment 3 bases; nucleotides outside the gene matches: 15. The CDR3 protein is CASGPPTGRIEDYGYTF. CDR3 bases: TGTGCTAGTGGTCCTCCGACAGGGAGGATCGAGGACTATGGCTACACCTTC.

The chain carries TRBV27 and TRBJ1-4, with a tentative D call TRBD1 (5 bases). CDR3 length: 16 residues. Germline loops: CDR1 MNHEY, CDR2 SMNVEV (reference sequence). V lost 3 bases and J lost 4, with 15 bases in between. CDR3 amino acids: CASSFGGGHDNEKLFF. The CDR3 region has the DNA TGTGCCAGCAGTTTCGGTGGCGGACATGATAATGAAAAACTGTTTTTT.

The chain employs TRBV5-1 and TRBJ2-3; D remains ambiguous. Germline assignment: CDR1 SGHRS and CDR2 YFSETQ. V lost 5 bases, J lost 2 bases, and 6 bases lay in between. This CDR3 region has 12 residues. The CDR3 DNA reads TGCGCCAGCAGTTGGGCCACAGATACGCAGTATTTT. It translates to CASSWATDTQYF.

The chain combines TRBV2 with TRBJ2-5, with D possibly being TRBD1 or TRBD2 (5 bases each). V gave up 9 bases and J gave up 4 bases, with 15 bases separating them. This CDR3 has 13 residues. Germline CDR1 is SNHLY and CDR2 is FYNNEI. CDR3 sequence: CASSGTQGETQYF. CDR3 DNA: TGTGCCAGTTCAGGGACCCAGGGAGAGACCCAGTACTTC.

The rearrangement uses TRBV6-5 and TRBJ2-7; no reliable D call. The ends were cut back, 2 bases at V and 3 bases at J, with 8 bases in the middle. Germline V gene data show CDR1 as MNHEY and CDR2 as SVGAGI. CDR3 length equals 13 residues. In nucleotides, the CDR3 is TGTGCCAGCAGTTACGCCTATAGCTACGAGCAGTACTTC. Amino acids: CASSYAYSYEQYF.

The J gene is TRBJ2-1, the V gene TRBV5-6; D unresolved. Trimming took 0 bases from V and 7 from J, leaving 2 bases between them. The CDR3 has 11 amino acids. Germline loops: CDR1 SGHDT, CDR2 YYEEEE. The CDR3 here is CASSLGNEQFF. The CDR3 DNA is TGTGCCAGCAGCTTGGGTAATGAGCAGTTCTTC.

This chain uses TRBV7-9 with TRBJ1-4; a possible D gene is TRBD1 (5 bases). The CDR3 totals 14 residues. V lost 3 bases to trimming and J lost 5 bases, with 10 bases between them. The germline V gene encodes CDR1 SEHNR and CDR2 FQNEAQ (reference sequence). CDR3 in DNA: TGTGCCAGCAGCTTGTCAGGGAACAATGAAAAACTGTTTTTT. Translated, it gives CASSLSGNNEKLFF.

The rearrangement uses TRBV15 and TRBJ2-2, with D possibly being TRBD2 (5 bases). From germline, CDR1 is LNHNV and CDR2 YYDKDF (reference sequence). The CDR3 is 16 residues long. The germline V and J ends were trimmed by 10 bases and 0 bases, with 18 bases remaining between them. CDR3 DNA: TGTGCCATACCTGTCGAGGGCGCGACGAACACCGGGGAGCTGTTTTTT. Translating it yields CAIPVEGATNTGELFF.

The rearrangement uses TRBV6-1 and TRBJ1-4; D is unclear. V dropped 7 bases and J dropped 5 bases, with 8 bases sitting between them. CDR1 is MNHNS, CDR2 SASEGT, per germline. This CDR3 contains 12 residues. CDR3 loop: CASNTGNEKLFF. The CDR3 coding sequence is TGTGCCAGCAATACGGGGAATGAAAAACTGTTTTTT.

This chain uses TRBV19 with TRBJ1-1; D possibly corresponds to TRBD1 (6 bases). V was clipped by 5 bases and J by 5 bases, with 12 bases between them. Germline-derived CDR1 and CDR2 are LNHDA and SQIVND (reference sequence). This CDR3 is 13 amino acids long. In nucleotides, the CDR3 is TGTGCCAGTAGTCGTACAGGGTGGACTGAAGCTTTCTTT. This translates into CASSRTGWTEAFF.

The J gene is TRBJ2-3, the V gene TRBV7-2; D unclear. Germline V CDR1 and CDR2: SGHTA, FQGNSA. V lost 3 bases and J lost 5, with 3 bases in between. This CDR3 comprises 11 residues. CDR3 amino acids: CASSLVDTQYF. The CDR3 bases are TGTGCCAGCAGCTTGGTAGATACGCAGTATTTT.

The chain carries TRBV9 and TRBJ1-1, with TRBD1 matching over 8 bases. The junction had 15 bases not matched to a gene; V was cut back by 3 bases and J by 11 bases. Germline-derived CDR1 and CDR2 are SGDLS and YYNGEE. The CDR3 spans 15 residues. The DNA for the CDR3 is TGTGCCAGCAGCGCCGGGCCGGGACAGGCATCCTTGGCTTTCTTT. As protein: CASSAGPGQASLAFF.

V is TRBV29-1 and J is TRBJ2-5; either TRBD1 or TRBD2 may supply D (6 bases each). The germline V and J ends were trimmed by 0 bases and 5 bases, with 25 bases remaining between them. Per the germline V gene, CDR1 is SQVTM and CDR2 is ANQGSEA. The CDR3 covers 18 residues. Here the CDR3 DNA reads TGCAGCGTTGAAGATCCTTATAACAGGGCCGAAAGCGGGGAGACCCAGTACTTC. It codes for CSVEDPYNRAESGETQYF.

The rearrangement uses TRBV21-1 and TRBJ1-3; the tabulated D call, TRBD1, remains unverified against the DNA. TRBV21-1 is tagged as a pseudogene. CDR3 size: 12 residues. CDR3 coding DNA: TGTGCCGACAGGGGAATCGGAAACACCATATATTTT. Encoded protein: CADRGIGNTIYF.

This clone appeared a few times. V and J are TRBV6-5 and TRBJ2-7, with TRBD1 identical over 9 bases. Losses at the gene ends were 2 bases for V and 2 bases for J; bases not matched to a gene: 4. Germline V lookup: CDR1 MNHEY, CDR2 SVGAGI. The CDR3 covers 15 residues. Written as DNA, the CDR3 is TGTGCCAGCAGTTACGGACAGGGGAGGGCCTACGAGCAGTACTTC. This sequence encodes CASSYGQGRAYEQYF.

This chain uses TRBV5-6 with TRBJ2-2; TRBD2 is a possible D gene (6 bases). The CDR3 is 14 residues long. The germline V and J ends were trimmed by 5 bases and 15 bases, with 23 bases remaining between them. Germline V gene data show CDR1 as SGHDT and CDR2 as YYEEEE. The CDR3 protein is CASRLLGTPGGMFF. Written as DNA, the CDR3 is TGTGCCAGCAGACTCCTGGGGACGCCCGGGGGAATGTTTTTT. Using reference TRBV5-6 and TRBJ2-2 for the parts outside the CDR3, the full variable domain is DAGVTQSPTHLIKTRGQQVTLRCSPKSGHDTVSWYQQALGQGPQFIFQYYEEEERQRGNFPDRFSGHQFPNYSSELNVNALLLGDSALYLCASRLLGTPGGMFFGEGSRLTVL.

The CDR3 sequence is CATPRRVSHSGYTF. The CDR3 bases are TGCGCCACCCCTCGGCGGGTCTCTCACTCTGGCTACACCTTC. The chain is built from TRBV23-1 and TRBJ1-2; D remains unclear. TRBV23-1 is assigned to the ORF class and has an uncertain function. This CDR3 spans 14 amino acids. V lost 10 bases and J 7 bases, leaving 22 bases between the germline ends.

This sequence joins TRBV5-8 and TRBJ2-4, with TRBD1 as a possible D gene (7 bases). CDR3 size: 16 residues. Looked up from germline, CDR1 is SGHTS and CDR2 is YDEGEE. Trimming stripped 2 bases from V and 5 bases from J, with 17 bases between. The CDR3, as DNA: TGTGCCAGCAGCTTTCGACAGGGACTTTCCCAAAACATTCAGTACTTC. Its protein is CASSFRQGLSQNIQYF.

The chain links TRBV21-1 to TRBJ1-5; the table gives TRBD1 as D, unverified against the DNA. TRBV21-1 is classified as a pseudogene. The CDR3 is made up of 18 amino acids. CDR3 in amino acids: CASSKRGQALTSNQPQHF. In nucleotides, the CDR3 is TGTGCCAGCAGCAAAAGAGGACAGGCCCTAACCTCCAATCAGCCCCAGCATTTT.

The chain joins TRBV6-5 to TRBJ1-1, with D unresolved. The CDR3 totals 14 residues. V dropped 2 bases and J dropped 3 bases, with 10 bases sitting between them. The V gene's germline CDR1 is MNHEY and CDR2 SVGAGI. CDR3 amino acids: CASSYGLEHTEAFF. CDR3 sequence (DNA): TGTGCCAGCAGTTACGGGCTGGAGCACACTGAAGCTTTCTTT.

V usage is TRBV7-3 and J usage is TRBJ2-6; D is ambiguous. This CDR3 has 13 amino acids. Germline CDR1 and CDR2: SGHTA and FQGTGA. Trimming took off 5 bases at V and 4 bases at J, with 6 bases between the two ends. The CDR3 region has the DNA TGTGCCAGCAGCCGGCTAGGGGCCAACGTCCTGACTTTC. It translates to CASSRLGANVLTF. Supplemented by reference TRBV7-3 and TRBJ2-6, the full variable domain reads GAGVSQTPSNKVTEKGKYVELRCDPISGHTALYWYRQSLGQGPEFLIYFQGTGAADDSGLPNDRFFAVRPEGSVSTLKIQRTERGDSAVYLCASSRLGANVLTFGAGSRLTVL.